The 9 T cell receptor beta chains in this list originate from one sample, sequenced in a study of regulatory T cells in long-lasting Graves disease. Time point denoted: newly diagnosed GD, antithyroid drugs for less than 3 months. From RNA extracted from PBMCs, the TCR library was made. Sequencing libraries for TCR beta were prepared with iRepertoire HTBI primers and Arm-PCR of CDR3 regions. TCRdb analysed the multiplex PCR reads with MiXCR anew, one entry per CDR3 protein. The sample includes some 370,000 distinct CDR3 sequences, about 12% of them seen just once. This sample also appeared in a second study, on T cells in Graves' hyperthyroidism and ophthalmopathy.

Sequencing was performed on peripheral blood mononuclear cells (PBMCs), taken at new diagnosis, from a patient treated with antithyroid drugs. The receptors stem from a woman under 30 with Graves disease.

Ten or more counts support this clonotype. This chain's CDR3 is CASSLEGLGIYEQYF. In nucleotides, the CDR3 is TGTGCCAGCAGCTTAGAGGGACTAGGTATCTACGAGCAGTACTTC. The chain links TRBV7-2 to TRBJ2-7; TRBD2 matches 8 bases. CDR1 and CDR2 from the germline V gene are SGHTA and FQGNSA. The CDR3 totals 15 residues. The ends lost 1 base at V and 3 bases at J; junction bases unmatched: 5.

The chain links TRBV4-2 to TRBJ1-2, with a tentative D call TRBD1 (5 bases). The CDR3 is made up of 15 amino acids. The V end was cut by 0 bases, the J end by 5 bases, with 13 bases between. Germline-derived CDR1 and CDR2 are LGHNA and YNFKEQ. CDR3 bases: TGTGCCAGCAGCCAAGACTCAGGGTCTGGTTATGGCTACACCTTC. It yields the protein CASSQDSGSGYGYTF.

This clonotype was seen ten or more times. This chain uses TRBV28 with TRBJ1-3; maybe TRBD1 (5 bases). Trimming stripped 5 bases from V and 0 bases from J, with 11 bases between. The CDR3 extends over 15 amino acids. Germline CDR1 MDHEN, CDR2 SYDVKM. The CDR3 DNA is TGTGCCAGCAGTGTTCCAGGGACCTCTGGAAACACCATATATTTT. Translated, it gives CASSVPGTSGNTIYF.

In its sample, this clonotype was seen many times. The chain couples TRBV15 to TRBJ1-1; D perhaps matches TRBD1 (6 bases). CDR3 length: 15 amino acids. V lost 5 bases and J 6 bases, leaving 19 bases between the germline ends. Germline loops: CDR1 LNHNV, CDR2 YYDKDF (reference sequence). CDR3 sequence reads: CATSETAGRGSEAFF. The CDR3 DNA sequence: TGTGCCACCAGCGAGACCGCAGGCAGGGGCTCTGAAGCTTTCTTT.

This clonotype was recorded many times. The CDR3, as DNA: TGTGCCAGCAGTTTGAAGGTCTACGGCGATGAGCAGTTCTTC. Residues: CASSLKVYGDEQFF. The chain links TRBV28 to TRBJ2-1; the D is unclear. Trimming took 3 bases from V and 8 from J, leaving 14 bases between them. Per the germline V gene, CDR1 is MDHEN and CDR2 is SYDVKM. This CDR3 is built from 14 residues.

This clonotype has at least ten counts. The rearrangement joins TRBV28 to TRBJ1-5; no clear D gene. The CDR3 is made up of 13 amino acids. V was cut by 5 bases and J by 11 bases, with 16 bases left in between. CDR1 is MDHEN and CDR2 is SYDVKM in the germline V gene. CDR3 in DNA: TGTGCCAGCAGTGCCAGCGAACCGTGGTCCCAGCATTTT. It translates to CASSASEPWSQHF.

This clonotype was counted only a few times. V usage is TRBV12-3 or TRBV12-4 and J usage is TRBJ1-1, with a weak D call TRBD1 (5 bases). Trimming stripped 8 bases from V and 3 bases from J, with 16 bases between. The CDR3 is 14 amino acids. The CDR3 is CASGSGGGYTEAFF. As DNA, the CDR3 is TGTGCCAGCGGTTCCGGGGGAGGATACACTGAAGCTTTCTTT.

The rearrangement uses TRBV3-2 and TRBJ1-3; the DNA was not used to check the table's D call, TRBD1. TRBV3-2 is given as a pseudogene. The CDR3 extends over 12 amino acids. In nucleotides, the CDR3 is TGTGCCAGCAACTTACAGGGGAACACCATATATTTT. Translated, it gives CASNLQGNTIYF.

This clonotype was observed at least ten times. The chain joins TRBV12-3 or TRBV12-4 to TRBJ2-5; D gene unclear. CDR3 length equals 14 residues. With 6 bases removed from V and 4 bases from J, the gap between germline ends came to 15 bases. CDR3: CASSPTEQTETQYF. For the CDR3, the DNA is TGTGCCAGCAGCCCCACGGAGCAAACAGAGACCCAGTACTTC.